This T cell receptor (beta chain) was retrieved from a study of blood T cell repertoires in COVID-19. Original processing methods: Amplification of reference gene primers was used by the study to estimate nucleated cell counts. Using immunoSEQ multiplex PCR, the repertoire was profiled, and TCRdb retains in-frame clones only, with some absent. V, J and clone size were drawn from that table, and D and trimming were deduced from the DNA. The repertoire holds 110,000 or so clones, with 85% as singletons. This clone was seen a single time. The CDR3 covers 15 residues. CDR1 and CDR2 (germline): SGHRS, YFSETQ. V lost 2 bases and J 1 base, leaving 12 bases between the germline ends.

Sample: peripheral blood. This sequence was found in a human donor in a cohort sampled during active COVID-19. This chain joins TRBV5-1 and TRBJ1-1; D not certain. CDR3 sequence reads: CASSFTRQSNTEAFF. The DNA for the CDR3 is TGCGCCAGCAGCTTTACTCGACAATCGAACACTGAAGCTTTCTTT.